What follows is one T cell receptor beta chain and its context. Its antigen is unknown. This entry is derived from a study of cytomegalovirus exposure and HLA in healthy donors. General study results and limits: The authors later linked a missense DCLRE1C variant to TCR beta V- and J-gene trimming. In vitro data verified a few CMV-associated chains as specific for CMV antigens. The listing of 150 to 200 TCR beta chains classed them as cytomegalovirus-associated. The only immune exposure information that was available was CMV serostatus.

The PCR made use of 60 Vbeta and 13 Jbeta primers. Assay: immunoSEQ multiplex PCR; the TCRdb copy retains only in-frame clones and omits some. The table lists over 50,000 clones, 55% to 75% of them singletons. Unmatched junction bases numbered 13, after V lost 1 base and J lost 7 bases. In germline, CDR1 is LGHNA, CDR2 YNFKEQ. The CDR3 loop spans 18 amino acids. This receptor was obtained from a man aged 40-49 years in good health and CMV-seropositive. V is TRBV4-2 and J is TRBJ2-1; 10 bases align to TRBD1. Sequencing was carried out using PBMCs. The CDR3 here is CASSQGVGRQGAGNEQFF. Written as DNA, the CDR3 is TGTGCCAGCAGCCAAGGGGTTGGTAGACAGGGGGCGGGAAATGAGCAGTTCTTC.